The 26 T cell receptor beta chains in this list originate from one sample, sequenced in a study of T cells in Graves' hyperthyroidism and ophthalmopathy. RNA transcripts gave rise to amplified TCR beta CDR3 regions. Primed by the HTBI set, a first-round RT-PCR was run on the TCR CDR3. TCRdb re-called the multiplex PCR reads through MiXCR, storing one row per CDR3 protein. Of more than 550,000 distinct CDR3 sequences listed, just under 45% were seen once; the top ten hold less than 9.5%. The sequencing input was peripheral blood or thyroid tissue (not recorded which). Every receptor here comes from an adult man with Graves' disease, either hyperthyroidism or ophthalmopathy (not recorded which).

Details on this clonotype: The junction and the germline gene differ at one end; a read error may be behind it. The V and J genes are TRBV7-9 and TRBJ1-5; no clear D. This CDR3 region has 14 residues. The germline gives CDR1 SEHNR, CDR2 FQNEAQ (reference sequence). The CDR3 DNA sequence: TGTGCCAGCAGACAAGTGAACAGCAATCAGCACCAGCATTTT. Protein: CASRQVNSNQHQHF.

This clonotype has just one count. V is TRBV7-9 and J is TRBJ2-3, with D perhaps matching TRBD1 (6 bases). This CDR3 is built from 14 residues. Trimming took off 4 bases at V and 4 bases at J, with 12 bases between the two ends. CDR1 is SEHNR and CDR2 is FQNEAQ in the germline V gene (reference sequence). The CDR3 nucleotides are TGTGCCAGCAGCTGGCACAGGGACCCAGATACGCAGTATTTT. Encoded protein: CASSWHRDPDTQYF.

This sequence joins TRBV9 and TRBJ1-2; D might be TRBD1 (6 bases). The V and J ends lost 0 bases and 4 bases respectively, with 10 bases between them. The germline V gene encodes CDR1 SGDLS and CDR2 YYNGEE. CDR3 length equals 14 residues. The CDR3 here is CASSVDGGPYGYTF. As DNA, the CDR3 is TGTGCCAGCAGCGTAGATGGGGGCCCCTATGGCTACACCTTC.

This sequence joins TRBV11-2 and TRBJ2-5; weak D call: TRBD2 (6 bases). Per germline, CDR1 SGHAT and CDR2 FQNNGV. The CDR3 contains 15 residues. V lost 6 bases, J lost 2 bases, and 16 bases lay in between. The CDR3 DNA sequence: TGTGCCAGCAGTGCTACGGCTAGCGTTCAAGAGACCCAGTACTTC. Its protein is CASSATASVQETQYF.

The gene calls are TRBV24-1 and TRBJ2-5; tentative D call: TRBD1 (6 bases). The V end lost 2 bases, the J end lost 7 bases, and 10 bases lay between the germline ends. The CDR3 has 13 amino acids. Germline CDR1 reads KGHDR; CDR2 reads SFDVKD. The chain's CDR3 is CATSDWGLWTQYF. The CDR3 nucleotides read TGTGCCACCAGTGATTGGGGGCTATGGACCCAGTACTTC.

The genes are TRBV7-9 and TRBJ1-2; weak D call: TRBD1 (6 bases). V lost 6 bases to trimming and J lost 3 bases, with 14 bases between them. CDR1 and CDR2 from the germline V gene are SEHNR and FQNEAQ (reference sequence). The CDR3 is 14 amino acids. CDR3 amino acids: CASSPRDKDYGYTF. The DNA for the CDR3 is TGTGCCAGCAGTCCCCGGGACAAGGACTATGGCTACACCTTC.

Points on this clonotype: The junction departs from germline at one end; a sequencing error may be responsible. The rearrangement uses TRBV7-9 and TRBJ2-5, with 7 positions matching TRBD1. This CDR3 region has 15 residues. The germline CDR1 and CDR2 sequences are SEHNR and FQNEAQ (reference sequence). The CDR3: CASSQEMTGQETQYF. DNA for the CDR3: TGCGCCAGCAGCCAGGAGATGACAGGGCAAGAGACCCAGTACTTC.

The table lists this clonotype with a few counts. The genes are TRBV2 and TRBJ1-1, with TRBD1 matching 7 bases. Unmatched junction bases numbered 9, after V lost 11 bases and J lost 3 bases. Germline-derived CDR1 and CDR2 are SNHLY and FYNNEI. This CDR3 comprises 13 residues. CDR3 coding DNA: TGTGCCGGCCGACAGGGCGTGGACACTGAAGCTTTCTTT. Amino acids: CAGRQGVDTEAFF.

This chain connects TRBV25-1 to TRBJ1-2, with D unclear. Germline CDR1 reads MGHDK; CDR2 reads SYGVNS. V lost 8 bases and J 2 bases, leaving 9 bases between the germline ends. The CDR3 consists of 12 residues. CDR3 in DNA: TGTGCCAGCCGGGAGCTGAACTATGGCTACACCTTC. Residues: CASRELNYGYTF.

This clonotype was observed a handful of times. The rearrangement links TRBV6-1 to TRBJ1-1; D remains ambiguous. CDR1 MNHNS and CDR2 SASEGT come from the germline V gene. V was pared by 4 bases and J by 2 bases, with 11 bases between. The CDR3 runs 14 residues. CDR3: CASSVQPINTEAFF. Here the CDR3 DNA reads TGTGCCAGCAGTGTACAACCAATAAACACTGAAGCTTTCTTT.

The J gene is TRBJ1-6, the V gene TRBV9, with TRBD1 identical over 8 bases. The CDR3 length is 17 residues. V lost 2 bases and J lost 5; bases outside the gene matches: 9. CDR1 SGDLS and CDR2 YYNGEE come from the germline V gene. CDR3 region: CASSVGGTGANNSPLHF. The CDR3 DNA follows: TGTGCCAGCAGCGTTGGTGGGACAGGAGCTAATAATTCACCCCTCCACTTT.

The chain joins TRBV9 to TRBJ1-1; D ambiguous. With 7 bases removed from V and 3 bases from J, the gap between germline ends came to 16 bases. This CDR3 contains 14 residues. The germline CDR1 and CDR2 sequences are SGDLS and YYNGEE. The CDR3 nucleotides are TGTGCCAGCTCACGGCAGATAGCGGACACTGAAGCTTTCTTT. It codes for CASSRQIADTEAFF.

The CDR3 loop is CASSGAGQAFF. In nucleotides, the CDR3 is TGTGCCAGCAGCGGCGCAGGGCAAGCTTTCTTT. The chain uses TRBV2 and TRBJ1-1; the D gene is possibly TRBD1 (5 bases). Germline loops: CDR1 SNHLY, CDR2 FYNNEI. Trimming cost V 6 bases and J 9 bases, with 11 bases left between them. The CDR3 loop spans 11 amino acids.

The chain has TRBV20-1 and TRBJ2-5; 7 bases agree with TRBD1. V was clipped by 0 bases and J by 3 bases; unmatched bases: 7. Germline V CDR1 and CDR2: DFQATT, SNEGSKA (reference sequence). CDR3 size: 15 residues. This CDR3 is CSARDPSQGEETQYF. In DNA, the CDR3 is TGCAGTGCTAGAGATCCCTCCCAGGGGGAAGAGACCCAGTACTTC.

This clonotype has more than one count but fewer than ten. V usage is TRBV6-5 and J usage is TRBJ1-1, with TRBD1 identical over 8 bases. With V trimmed by 0 bases and J by 4 bases, 10 bases remained unmatched. Per the germline V gene, CDR1 is MNHEY and CDR2 is SVGAGI. This CDR3 has 17 residues. The CDR3 DNA reads TGTGCCAGCAGTTACTCGAAGGGCAGGGGGCGAGGCACTGAAGCTTTCTTT. This codes for CASSYSKGRGRGTEAFF.

The chain uses TRBV29-1 and TRBJ1-3; D remains ambiguous. Germline V gene lookup returns CDR1 SQVTM and CDR2 ANQGSEA. This CDR3 has 17 amino acids. V lost 6 bases, J lost 3 bases, and 24 bases lay in between. CDR3 sequence: CSVLMNGHGGYGNTIYF. The CDR3 coding sequence is TGCAGCGTCCTAATGAACGGCCACGGTGGGTATGGAAACACCATATATTTT.

In its sample, this clonotype was seen a few times. V is TRBV7-9 and J is TRBJ2-5; a possible D gene is TRBD2 (6 bases). The length of the CDR3 is 16 residues. Germline assignment: CDR1 SEHNR and CDR2 FQNEAQ (reference sequence). The germline V and J ends were trimmed by 5 bases and 5 bases, with 21 bases remaining between them. The CDR3 is CASSHRRDSPQETQYF. As DNA, the CDR3 is TGTGCCAGCAGCCACCGCCGGGACTCGCCACAGGAGACCCAGTACTTC.

The chain employs TRBV6-1 and TRBJ1-1; D not resolved. This CDR3 has 13 amino acids. Trimming pared 1 base from V and 3 bases from J, leaving 6 bases between. Germline V gene sequence: CDR1 MNHNS, CDR2 SASEGT. The CDR3 sequence is CASSEDVDTEAFF. The CDR3 DNA is TGTGCCAGCAGTGAAGACGTCGACACTGAAGCTTTCTTT.

V usage is TRBV15 and J usage is TRBJ2-5, with 8 positions matching TRBD1. The CDR3 is 15 residues long. The germline V gene encodes CDR1 LNHNV and CDR2 YYDKDF (reference sequence). The ends lost 4 bases at V and 5 bases at J; junction bases unmatched: 9. CDR3 DNA sequence: TGTGCCACCAGCATTGGGACAGGTCATGGGGAGACCCAGTACTTC. It specifies CATSIGTGHGETQYF.

A remark on this clonotype: A much larger clone lies a single base off, so this may be a read error. V gene TRBV7-9 combines with J gene TRBJ2-2; maybe TRBD1 (6 bases). Trimming shortened V by 3 bases and J by 0 bases, and 8 bases separated the two germline ends. The CDR3 is 15 residues long. Germline V gene lookup returns CDR1 SEHNR and CDR2 FQNEAQ (reference sequence). The CDR3 region has the DNA TGTGCCAGCAGCTTGGGACACCCGAACACCGGGGAGCTGTTTTTT. Translating gives CASSLGHPNTGELFF.

The genes are TRBV2 and TRBJ1-5, with 7 positions matching TRBD1. V lost 6 bases and J lost 0; bases outside the gene matches: 5. The CDR3 totals 15 residues. Germline CDR1 and CDR2: SNHLY and FYNNEI. The CDR3 nucleotides are TGTGCCAGCAGACCGACAGGGCATAGCAATCAGCCCCAGCATTTT. Translated: CASRPTGHSNQPQHF.

The chain recombines TRBV7-9 with TRBJ1-2; D remains ambiguous. CDR1 and CDR2 (germline): SEHNR, FQNEAQ (reference sequence). The CDR3 is 16 amino acids. Between the trimmed V and J ends, which lost 5 bases and 3 bases, there was a span of 19 bases. This chain's CDR3 is CASSHLPGRTDYGYTF. The CDR3, as DNA: TGTGCCAGCAGCCATCTACCCGGACGGACGGACTATGGCTACACCTTC.

This clonotype has ten or more counts. This sequence joins TRBV2 and TRBJ1-5; TRBD1 might be the D (5 bases). The CDR3 length is 14 residues. Looked up from germline, CDR1 is SNHLY and CDR2 is FYNNEI. V lost 8 bases and J 4 bases, leaving 15 bases between the germline ends. CDR3 nucleotide sequence: TGTGCCAGCGGGGACCCCGATTTAAATCAGCCCCAGCATTTT. Its protein product is CASGDPDLNQPQHF. The entire variable domain, with the rest obtained from reference TRBV2 and TRBJ1-5, is as follows: EPEVTQTPSHQVTQMGQEVILRCVPISNHLYFYWYRQILGQKVEFLVSFYNNEISEKSEIFDDQFSVERPDGSNFTLKIRSTKLEDSAMYFCASGDPDLNQPQHFGDGTRLSIL.

To note about this clonotype: The junction does not match germline at one end; this may be a read error. This rearrangement joins TRBV7-9 to TRBJ2-7; 7 bases are a match to TRBD2. The CDR3 extends over 16 amino acids. CDR1 SEHNR and CDR2 FQNEAQ come from the germline V gene (reference sequence). DNA of the CDR3: TGCGCCAGCAGCCAAGATACGGGCGGGAGAAGGTACGAGCAGTACTTC. Its protein is CASSQDTGGRRYEQYF.

Many counts were recorded for this clonotype. CDR3 DNA: TGTGCCACCAGCAGAGAAAGGACAGGGGGTCGGCAGCCCCAGCATTTT. Protein: CATSRERTGGRQPQHF. This chain joins TRBV15 and TRBJ1-5, with 10 bases lining up with TRBD1. J lost 7 bases, V lost 0 bases, and 6 bases had no gene match. Germline V gene data show CDR1 as LNHNV and CDR2 as YYDKDF (reference sequence). This CDR3 comprises 16 residues.

The table lists this clonotype with many counts. The chain has TRBV2 and TRBJ1-2; D is perhaps TRBD1 (5 bases). Germline assignment: CDR1 SNHLY and CDR2 FYNNEI. The V end lost 3 bases, the J end lost 5 bases, and 13 bases lay between the germline ends. The CDR3 is made up of 14 amino acids. CDR3 protein: CASSDGTAPYGYTF. The CDR3 coding sequence is TGTGCCAGCAGTGACGGGACGGCCCCATATGGCTACACCTTC.